These 12 T cell receptor beta chains came from one sample sequenced in a study of patients and donors after allogeneic stem cell transplantation. TCRdb analysed the RT-PCR reads with MiXCR anew, one entry per CDR3 protein. The sample holds approximately 200,000 distinct CDR3 sequences; roughly 14% are singletons and the top ten take approximately 10%. Sequencing was performed on blood, either unsorted or a sorted T cell fraction (not recorded which). Receptors were obtained from a human donor who was either an allogeneic HSCT recipient or a stem cell or donor lymphocyte infusion donor (not recorded which). It is not recorded whose cells these are; they may come from a transplant donor.

This clonotype occurred many times. This rearrangement joins TRBV7-2 to TRBJ2-1, with D tentatively TRBD2 (5 bases). The CDR3 is made up of 14 amino acids. Between the trimmed V and J ends, which lost 2 bases and 6 bases, there was a span of 11 bases. The germline CDR1 and CDR2 sequences are SGHTA and FQGNSA. The CDR3 nucleotides read TGTGCCAGCAGCTTACGAACGGGGTTCAATGAGCAGTTCTTC. It encodes CASSLRTGFNEQFF.

V gene TRBV11-2 combines with J gene TRBJ2-2; TRBD1 is a possible D gene (6 bases). The CDR3 is 16 amino acids. Germline CDR1 reads SGHAT; CDR2 reads FQNNGV. V was trimmed by 2 bases and J by 3 bases, leaving 13 bases between them. The CDR3 DNA follows: TGTGCCAGCAGCTTAATTGGGGGCCGGGACACCGGGGAGCTGTTTTTT. This codes for CASSLIGGRDTGELFF. Filled out from reference TRBV11-2 and TRBJ2-2, the complete variable domain reads EAGVAQSPRYKIIEKRQSVAFWCNPISGHATLYWYQQILGQGPKLLIQFQNNGVVDDSQLPKDRFSAERLKGVDSTLKIQPAKLEDSAVYLCASSLIGGRDTGELFFGEGSRLTVL.

This clonotype appeared many times. The V and J genes are TRBV5-1 and TRBJ2-7; tentatively, D is TRBD1 or TRBD2 (5 bases each). V dropped 1 base and J dropped 2 bases, with 13 bases sitting between them. Germline V CDR1 and CDR2: SGHRS, YFSETQ. This CDR3 has 15 amino acids. DNA for the CDR3: TGCGCCAGCAGCTTGTATGGGGGTTTGACCTACGAGCAGTACTTC. The encoded protein is CASSLYGGLTYEQYF.

The chain has TRBV7-3 and TRBJ2-5; D unclear. The CDR3 loop spans 13 amino acids. Germline V lookup: CDR1 SGHTA, CDR2 FQGTGA. V was cut by 2 bases and J by 2 bases, with 6 bases left in between. CDR3 DNA sequence: TGTGCCAGCAGCTTAGTTCCTCAAGAGACCCAGTACTTC. This translates into CASSLVPQETQYF.

This sequence joins TRBV7-2 and TRBJ1-2; D is ambiguous. This CDR3 has 11 amino acids. Germline V CDR1 and CDR2: SGHTA, FQGNSA. V lost 5 bases to trimming and J lost 6 bases, with 7 bases between them. CDR3 region: CASSPYNGYTF. CDR3 DNA: TGTGCCAGCAGCCCCTATAATGGCTACACCTTC.

The chain joins TRBV5-1 to TRBJ1-2; 7 bases align to TRBD1. This CDR3 is 14 amino acids long. The germline CDR1 and CDR2 sequences are SGHRS and YFSETQ. V was clipped by 4 bases and J by 5 bases; unmatched bases: 8. CDR3 coding DNA: TGCGCCAGCAGCAGAGCTACAGGGGAATATGGCTACACCTTC. This codes for CASSRATGEYGYTF.

The chain combines TRBV7-2 with TRBJ2-1; weak D call: TRBD1 (7 bases). Trimming left V 5 bases short and J 9 bases short, with 23 bases between. Germline V gives CDR1 SGHTA, CDR2 FQGNSA. The CDR3 is made up of 16 amino acids. CDR3 sequence reads: CASSAGGWGFTGEQFF. DNA for the CDR3: TGTGCCAGCAGCGCAGGGGGGTGGGGCTTTACGGGTGAGCAGTTCTTC.

Ten or more counts support this clonotype. J is TRBJ1-1 and V is TRBV12-3 or TRBV12-4; a possible D gene is TRBD1 (6 bases). The CDR3 loop spans 15 amino acids. The V end was cut by 4 bases, the J end by 1 base, with 13 bases between. CDR3 nucleotides: TGTGCCAGCAGTTACCCGACAGGTCAGAACACTGAAGCTTTCTTT. This translates into CASSYPTGQNTEAFF.

The genes are TRBV20-1 and TRBJ2-5, with 16 bases matching TRBD2. This CDR3 is 16 amino acids long. The V gene end was trimmed by 6 bases and the J gene end by 5 bases; junction bases not matched to a gene: 9. Germline assignment: CDR1 DFQATT and CDR2 SNEGSKA (reference sequence). This CDR3 reads CSATGLAGGRGETQYF. CDR3 nucleotide sequence: TGCAGTGCCACGGGACTAGCGGGGGGGCGAGGGGAGACCCAGTACTTC.

This clonotype was found a few times. CDR3 loop: CASSPIAAPEETQYF. As DNA, the CDR3 is TGTGCCAGCAGTCCGATAGCGGCCCCCGAAGAGACCCAGTACTTC. The J gene is TRBJ2-5, the V gene TRBV6-1, with a possible D match to TRBD2 (6 bases). CDR1 and CDR2 from the germline V gene are MNHNS and SASEGT. V was pared by 5 bases and J by 3 bases, with 16 bases between. This CDR3 is 15 amino acids long.

This clonotype is medium-sized in the sample. The chain joins TRBV5-6 to TRBJ2-5, with D possibly matching TRBD1 (6 bases). The germline gives CDR1 SGHDT, CDR2 YYEEEE. Trimming stripped 2 bases from V and 2 bases from J, with 13 bases between. The CDR3 extends over 15 amino acids. The CDR3 is CASSLSGTLQETQYF. CDR3 bases: TGTGCCAGCAGCTTATCCGGGACACTTCAAGAGACCCAGTACTTC.

The chain employs TRBV10-3 and TRBJ1-1; D not resolved. This CDR3 comprises 12 residues. Trimming cost V 6 bases and J 2 bases, with 7 bases left between them. CDR1 is ENHRY, CDR2 SYGVKD, per germline. The CDR3 DNA reads TGTGCCATCAGACGATCCAACACTGAAGCTTTCTTT. Translation gives CAIRRSNTEAFF.